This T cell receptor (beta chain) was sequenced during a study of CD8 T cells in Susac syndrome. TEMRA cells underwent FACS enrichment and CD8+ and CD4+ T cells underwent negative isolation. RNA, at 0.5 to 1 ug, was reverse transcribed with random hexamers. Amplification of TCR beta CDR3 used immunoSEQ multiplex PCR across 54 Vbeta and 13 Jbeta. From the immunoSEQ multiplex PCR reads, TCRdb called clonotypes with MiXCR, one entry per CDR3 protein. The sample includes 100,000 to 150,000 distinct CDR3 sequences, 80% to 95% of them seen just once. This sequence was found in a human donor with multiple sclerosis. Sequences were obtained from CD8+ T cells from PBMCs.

The CDR3 DNA follows: TGTGCCAGCAGCTTGGTTCTCTCCTACAATGAGCAGTTCTTC. As protein: CASSLVLSYNEQFF. This chain joins TRBV5-4 and TRBJ2-1; no reliable D call. The CDR3 has 14 amino acids. V was trimmed by 0 bases and J by 0 bases, leaving 4 bases between them. Germline V gene lookup returns CDR1 SGHNT and CDR2 YYREEE (reference sequence). The full variable domain, with the rest looked up from reference TRBV5-4 and TRBJ2-1, is ETGVTQSPTHLIKTRGQQVTLRCSSQSGHNTVSWYQQALGQGPQFIFQYYREEENGRGNFPPRFSGLQFPNYSSELNVNALELDDSALYLCASSLVLSYNEQFFGPGTRLTVL.